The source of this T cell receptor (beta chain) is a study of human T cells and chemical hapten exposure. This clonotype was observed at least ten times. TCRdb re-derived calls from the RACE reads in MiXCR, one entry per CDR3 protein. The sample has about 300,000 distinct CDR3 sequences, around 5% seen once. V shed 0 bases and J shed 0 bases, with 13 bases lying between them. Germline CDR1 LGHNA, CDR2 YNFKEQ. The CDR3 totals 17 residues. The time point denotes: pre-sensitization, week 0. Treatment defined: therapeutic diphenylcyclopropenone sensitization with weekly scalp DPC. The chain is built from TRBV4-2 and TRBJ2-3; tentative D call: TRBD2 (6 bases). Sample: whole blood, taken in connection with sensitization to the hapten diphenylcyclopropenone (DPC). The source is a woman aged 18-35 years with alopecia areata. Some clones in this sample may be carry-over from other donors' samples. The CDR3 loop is CASSQDRAGLSTDTQYF. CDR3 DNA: TGTGCCAGCAGCCAAGATCGTGCGGGGCTAAGCACAGATACGCAGTATTTT.